What follows are 13 T cell receptor beta chains derived from one specimen sequenced in a study of tumor and adjacent non-tumor tissue in lung cancer. This sample's RNA came from whole unsorted tissue. This non-tumor lung sample came from over 3 cm beyond the tumor edge. Three rounds of nested PCR, following a modified ARM-PCR protocol, produced the TCRbeta library. Each CDR3 protein is one row after TCRdb ran MiXCR on the multiplex PCR reads. Of more than 75,000 distinct CDR3 sequences in the sample, around three quarters were seen once. Source material: distant non-tumor lung tissue. These receptors all come from a man aged 55 to 69 with small cell lung cancer.

About this clonotype: Just one base apart from a much larger clone, this may be a read error. The chain has TRBV5-1 and TRBJ2-7; the D is unclear. The V gene's germline CDR1 is SGHRS and CDR2 YFSETQ. V lost 4 bases to trimming and J lost 9 bases, with 14 bases between them. The CDR3 spans 12 residues. The CDR3 sequence: CASSPWQTMQYF. DNA for the CDR3: TGCGCCAGCAGCCCCTGGCAGACGATGCAGTACTTC. Supplemented by reference TRBV5-1 and TRBJ2-7, the full variable domain reads KAGVTQTPRYLIKTRGQQVTLSCSPISGHRSVSWYQQTPGQGLQFLFEYFSETQRNKGNFPGRFSGRQFSNSRSEMNVSTLELGDSALYLCASSPWQTMQYFGPGTRLTVT.

This clonotype was counted ten times or more. The chain couples TRBV24-1 to TRBJ2-2; possible D gene TRBD1, 6 bases. The CDR3 has 16 amino acids. V was cut by 3 bases and J by 2 bases, with 12 bases left in between. Germline CDR1 reads KGHDR; CDR2 reads SFDVKD. The CDR3 loop reads CATSDRTGTNTGELFF. CDR3 coding DNA: TGTGCCACCAGTGATCGAACAGGGACCAACACCGGGGAGCTGTTTTTT.

Worth noting for this clonotype: The junction differs from germline at one of its ends, possibly a read error. The rearrangement joins TRBV11-1 to TRBJ2-2, with D tentatively TRBD2 (7 bases). The CDR3 length is 16 residues. Looked up from germline, CDR1 is SGHAT and CDR2 is FQDESV (reference sequence). The CDR3 coding sequence is TGTGCCAGGAGCTTAGGACAGCAACGACTAGCCGGGGAGCTGCCTTTT. Amino acids: CARSLGQQRLAGELPF.

In its sample, this clonotype was seen many times. The chain couples TRBV5-4 to TRBJ2-5; 12 bases fit TRBD1. This CDR3 has 17 residues. With 0 bases clipped from V and 4 bases from J, the junction kept 7 bases outside the gene matches. Looked up from germline, CDR1 is SGHNT and CDR2 is YYREEE (reference sequence). This chain's CDR3 is CASSLASGQGAAETQYF. The CDR3 nucleotides are TGTGCCAGCAGCTTGGCTTCGGGACAGGGGGCGGCAGAGACCCAGTACTTC. Variable domain in full (rest from reference TRBV5-4 and TRBJ2-5): ETGVTQSPTHLIKTRGQQVTLRCSSQSGHNTVSWYQQALGQGPQFIFQYYREEENGRGNFPPRFSGLQFPNYSSELNVNALELDDSALYLCASSLASGQGAAETQYFGPGTRLLVL.

This rearrangement joins TRBV28 to TRBJ2-5; no definite D call. V was clipped by 8 bases and J by 5 bases, with 15 bases between them. The CDR3 loop spans 13 amino acids. Germline-derived CDR1 and CDR2 are MDHEN and SYDVKM. The CDR3, as DNA: TGTGCCAGCCGTCCCGGGCAGTGGGAGACCCAGTACTTC. Protein: CASRPGQWETQYF.

The genes are TRBV12-3 or TRBV12-4 and TRBJ2-3, with D perhaps matching TRBD2 (6 bases). The CDR3 totals 16 residues. The V end was cut by 7 bases, the J end by 0 bases, with 17 bases between. The CDR3: CASTTRTNRSTDTQYF. As DNA, the CDR3 is TGTGCCAGCACTACGAGGACTAACAGAAGCACAGATACGCAGTATTTT.

The chain uses TRBV11-2 and TRBJ2-1; tentative D call: TRBD2 (6 bases). CDR3 size: 15 residues. Trimming removed 7 bases from V and 9 bases from J, with 22 bases in between. Germline-derived CDR1 and CDR2 are SGHAT and FQNNGV. The CDR3 is CASTLVGRDHGEQFF. The CDR3 bases are TGTGCCAGCACTTTAGTGGGGCGGGATCACGGTGAGCAGTTCTTC.

About this clonotype: At one end, the junction sequence differs from germline, possibly due to a read error. The gene calls are TRBV6-6 and TRBJ1-1; 11 nucleotides agree with TRBD1. The CDR3 consists of 14 residues. Germline assignment: CDR1 MNHNY and CDR2 SVGAGI (reference sequence). This CDR3 is CGSSFYGQGADAFF. As DNA, the CDR3 is TGTGGCAGCAGTTTCTACGGACAGGGGGCAGATGCTTTCTTT.

The V call is TRBV20-1, the J call TRBJ1-5; D unresolved. The CDR3 extends over 13 amino acids. Trimming removed 6 bases from V and 1 base from J, with 10 bases in between. Germline values: CDR1 DFQATT, CDR2 SNEGSKA (reference sequence). In nucleotides, the CDR3 is TGCAGTGCAAGCGGAGCAAGCAATCAGCCCCAGCATTTT. Encoded protein: CSASGASNQPQHF.

The J gene is TRBJ2-3, the V gene TRBV11-2; 8 positions match TRBD2. V gave up 8 bases and J gave up 3 bases; unmatched junction bases: 10. CDR1 is SGHAT and CDR2 is FQNNGV in the germline V gene. The CDR3 spans 15 residues. The CDR3 reads CASGPLGTRTDTQYF. The CDR3 nucleotides are TGTGCCAGCGGCCCCTTAGGGACTAGGACAGATACGCAGTATTTT.

The gene calls are TRBV5-5 and TRBJ2-5, with TRBD1 matching over 8 bases. V dropped 8 bases and J dropped 1; count of bases not matched to a gene: 13. The germline V gene encodes CDR1 SGHKS and CDR2 YYEKEE (reference sequence). The CDR3 is 16 amino acids. CDR3 in DNA: TGTGCCAGTGGCCTCGGACAGGGACCTTCCCAAGAGACCCAGTACTTC. Translated: CASGLGQGPSQETQYF.

This clonotype came up a few times. The chain carries TRBV10-3 and TRBJ2-2; D remains unclear. In germline, CDR1 is ENHRY, CDR2 SYGVKD. V lost 8 bases, J lost 4 bases, and 14 bases lay in between. This CDR3 comprises 14 residues. The CDR3 DNA reads TGTGCCATCGATAGTGGGTTGGTCACCGGGGAGCTGTTTTTT. Amino acids: CAIDSGLVTGELFF.

In regard to this clonotype: Its ends do not fully match the called genes, so a read error is possible. The chain couples TRBV5-6 to TRBJ1-1; TRBD1 is a possible D gene (5 bases). This CDR3 has 13 amino acids. CDR1 and CDR2 (germline): SGHDT, YYEEEE. The DNA for the CDR3 is TGTGCCAGCAGCTTGTTACTGGACACTGGAGCTTTCTTT. Protein product: CASSLLLDTGAFF.